Reported below is one T cell receptor beta chain. This sample was taken from a study of T cell changes during pregnancy in multiple sclerosis. Clones were sequenced by immunoSEQ multiplex PCR, and TCRdb holds only the in-frame ones, with some missing. The sample consists of 50,000 to 75,000 clones, 91% of them appearing once. This CDR3 comprises 15 residues. Trimming left V 3 bases short and J 0 bases short, with 9 bases between. Germline CDR1 is KGHSH and CDR2 is LQKENI. The origin of this receptor is a female donor in good health, enrolled as a control in a pregnancy study. The source was peripheral blood, collected after pregnancy. The genes are TRBV18 and TRBJ1-5; D remains unclear. The CDR3 sequence: CASSPGGPSNQPQHF. DNA of the CDR3: TGTGCCAGCTCACCCGGAGGTCCTAGCAATCAGCCCCAGCATTTT. The variable domain in full, with the rest retrieved from reference TRBV18 and TRBJ1-5, is NAGVMQNPRHLVRRRGQEARLRCSPMKGHSHVYWYRQLPEEGLKFMVYLQKENIIDESGMPKERFSAEFPKEGPSILRIQQVVRGDSAAYFCASSPGGPSNQPQHFGDGTRLSIL.